In this sample, the clone carrying this TCR beta chain turned up once. The conserved phenylalanine or tryptophan normally closing the CDR3 is absent here, so this likely arose from a read error. The data belong to a study of tumor and adjacent non-tumor tissue in lung cancer. Study overall: Aged about 31 to 76 years, patients included approximately 11 men and five or six women with stage I to III disease.

TCRbeta libraries were built with three rounds of nested PCR, modified from ARM-PCR. TCRdb independently ran MiXCR on the multiplex PCR reads; one entry per CDR3 protein. The sample contains 91,000 or so distinct CDR3 sequences, 65% to 75% of which appear only once. RNA was extracted from bulk tissue without any cell sorting. The CDR3 is made up of 15 amino acids. V lost 5 bases and J lost 3; bases outside the gene matches: 6. Germline V gene data show CDR1 as SGHVS and CDR2 as FQNEAQ. The sample was lung tumor tissue. This clonotype was sampled from a man in his 60s with non-small cell lung cancer. This sequence joins TRBV7-8 and TRBJ1-5; TRBD1 matches at 8 bases. CDR3 sequence (DNA): TGTGCCAGCAGCACATGGACAGGGAACAATCAGCCCCAGCATGTT. It encodes CASSTWTGNNQPQHV.